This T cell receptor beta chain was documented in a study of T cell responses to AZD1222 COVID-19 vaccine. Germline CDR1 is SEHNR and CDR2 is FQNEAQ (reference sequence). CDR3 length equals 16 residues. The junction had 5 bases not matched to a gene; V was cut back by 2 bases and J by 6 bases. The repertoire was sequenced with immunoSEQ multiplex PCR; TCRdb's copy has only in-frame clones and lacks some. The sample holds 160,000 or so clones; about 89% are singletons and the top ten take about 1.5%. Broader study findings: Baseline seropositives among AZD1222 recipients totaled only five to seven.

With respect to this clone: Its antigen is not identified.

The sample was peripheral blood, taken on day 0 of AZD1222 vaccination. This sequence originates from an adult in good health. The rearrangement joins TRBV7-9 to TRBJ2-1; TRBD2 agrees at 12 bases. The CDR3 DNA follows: TGTGCCAGCAGCTTATTGACTAGCGGGAGAAGCAATGAGCAGTTCTTC. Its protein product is CASSLLTSGRSNEQFF.